The present TCR beta chain was sequenced within a study of T-cell reconstitution after alpha-beta-depleted transplantation in children. Study findings and constraints: Hyperexpanded clones declined; after one year, newly produced T cells mostly supplied diversity.

Preparing the TCRbeta library involved the use of unique molecular identifiers. TCRdb reprocessed the PCR reads with MiXCR, giving one entry per CDR3 protein. The table includes around 200,000 distinct CDR3 sequences, 8.4% detected once. This clonotype was observed many times. The antigen remains undetermined. In germline, CDR1 is SGHRS, CDR2 YFSETQ. The CDR3 runs 16 residues. Between the trimmed V and J ends, which lost 1 base and 8 bases, there was a span of 21 bases. The sample was PBMCs, mostly from graft donor cells, taken 360 days after TCRalphabeta/CD19-depleted stem cell transplant. This TCR was sampled from a male patient aged 2 to 9 who had a stem cell transplant for acute myeloid leukemia, so the T cells may come from the graft donor. The chain carries TRBV5-1 and TRBJ2-5, with D possibly being TRBD2 (7 bases). The CDR3 sequence: CASSLSTAGARVTQYF. DNA for the CDR3: TGCGCCAGCAGCTTGAGTACGGCGGGGGCAAGAGTTACCCAGTACTTC. Combining the CDR3 with reference TRBV5-1 and TRBJ2-5 gives the whole variable domain KAGVTQTPRYLIKTRGQQVTLSCSPISGHRSVSWYQQTPGQGLQFLFEYFSETQRNKGNFPGRFSGRQFSNSRSEMNVSTLELGDSALYLCASSLSTAGARVTQYFGPGTRLLVL.